The 17 T cell receptor beta chains in this list originate from one sample, sequenced in a study of blood T cell repertoires in COVID-19. Produced via immunoSEQ multiplex PCR; TCRdb's table is partial and in-frame only. The sample gives 450,000 to 500,000 clones, 70% to 90% of which show up once; 8.3% is in the top ten. Sequenced: PBMCs or T cells enriched from blood (not recorded which). The receptors were gathered from a woman aged 60-70 years who had recovered from COVID-19.

This chain links TRBV24-1 with TRBJ2-1; maybe TRBD1 (7 bases). This CDR3 has 16 residues. Between the trimmed V and J ends, which lost 4 bases and 2 bases, there was a span of 14 bases. Germline CDR1 is KGHDR and CDR2 is SFDVKD. The CDR3 spells CATSDPGGGAYNEQFF. Here the CDR3 DNA reads TGTGCCACCAGTGACCCAGGAGGGGGCGCCTACAATGAGCAGTTCTTC.

The DNA of the CDR3 is TGTGCCAGCAGCTACCTCCGTCGACAGGGTTCACCCCTCCACTTT. As protein: CASSYLRRQGSPLHF. The rearrangement links TRBV7-2 to TRBJ1-6; 7 positions agree with TRBD1. V was pared by 4 bases and J by 9 bases, with 9 bases of the junction left unmatched. The CDR3 spans 15 residues. Germline values: CDR1 SGHTA, CDR2 FQGNSA.

The chain combines TRBV7-2 with TRBJ1-1; tentatively, D is TRBD1 (6 bases). The ends were cut back, 5 bases at V and 0 bases at J, with 13 bases in the middle. The CDR3 is 15 residues long. From germline, CDR1 is SGHTA and CDR2 FQGNSA. The CDR3 nucleotides read TGTGCCAGCAGCGCGTCCAGGGGCCTGAACACTGAAGCTTTCTTT. Translation: CASSASRGLNTEAFF.

This chain connects TRBV6-5 to TRBJ1-2, with a possible D match to TRBD1 (5 bases). With 0 bases removed from V and 4 bases from J, the gap between germline ends came to 15 bases. This CDR3 spans 16 amino acids. Germline CDR1 and CDR2: MNHEY and SVGAGI. The chain's CDR3 is CASSYSTGVGVYGYTF. The CDR3 bases are TGTGCCAGCAGTTACTCGACGGGGGTTGGGGTCTATGGCTACACCTTC.

V usage is TRBV20-1 and J usage is TRBJ2-1, with D maybe TRBD2 (6 bases). The CDR3 totals 14 residues. From germline, CDR1 is DFQATT and CDR2 SNEGSKA (reference sequence). The V gene lost 3 bases and the J gene lost 6 bases, with 15 bases spanning the gap. The CDR3 nucleotides read TGCAGTGCTAGTTCTCGCCGGGAGAGCAATGAGCAGTTCTTC. It yields the protein CSASSRRESNEQFF.

About this clone itself: This specimen includes other DNA sequences encoding the same CDR3. The V and J genes are TRBV12-3 or TRBV12-4 and TRBJ1-2, with D uncertain. Trimming left V 3 bases short and J 0 bases short, with 5 bases between. This CDR3 spans 13 amino acids. Here the CDR3 reads CASSFGANYGYTF. The CDR3 DNA follows: TGTGCCAGCAGTTTTGGAGCTAACTATGGCTACACCTTC.

The chain has TRBV28 and TRBJ1-1; unclear D gene. Germline CDR1 and CDR2: MDHEN and SYDVKM. Trimming shortened V by 5 bases and J by 1 base, and 14 bases separated the two germline ends. The CDR3 has 15 amino acids. As DNA, the CDR3 is TGTGCCAGCAGTGACCGACCACCTAGGAACACTGAAGCTTTCTTT. This sequence encodes CASSDRPPRNTEAFF.

This sequence joins TRBV5-1 and TRBJ2-2; tentative D call: TRBD1 (5 bases). Germline CDR1 reads SGHRS; CDR2 reads YFSETQ. CDR3 length equals 15 residues. V dropped 0 bases and J dropped 1 base, with 7 bases sitting between them. CDR3 nucleotide sequence: TGCGCCAGCAGCTTGGGACAGAGGAACACCGGGGAGCTGTTTTTT. Encoded protein: CASSLGQRNTGELFF.

This clone was picked up one time. The chain combines TRBV10-3 with TRBJ1-6, with TRBD1 as a possible D gene (6 bases). Deletions cut 10 bases from V and 8 bases from J, with 15 bases between. Germline CDR1 ENHRY, CDR2 SYGVKD. The CDR3 runs to 13 residues. In DNA, the CDR3 is TGTGCCACCACAGGGTCGAGAGATTCACCCCTCCACTTT. This translates into CATTGSRDSPLHF.

This clone was seen once. The chain couples TRBV9 to TRBJ2-2; perhaps TRBD2 as D (7 bases). Trimming stripped 0 bases from V and 4 bases from J, with 13 bases between. The CDR3 has 16 residues. Germline CDR1 SGDLS, CDR2 YYNGEE. The CDR3 sequence is CASSVEGGALTGELFF. In DNA, the CDR3 is TGTGCCAGCAGCGTAGAAGGGGGGGCCCTCACCGGGGAGCTGTTTTTT.

The rearrangement joins TRBV2 to TRBJ1-6; D remains ambiguous. Germline V gives CDR1 SNHLY, CDR2 FYNNEI. V shed 6 bases and J shed 9 bases, with 15 bases lying between them. The CDR3 runs to 14 residues. The CDR3 protein is CASREDGKGSPLHF. The CDR3 bases are TGTGCCAGCAGGGAGGACGGAAAGGGTTCACCCCTCCACTTT.

CDR3 region: CASSYTGGGEQYV. CDR3 in DNA: TGTGCCAGCAGTTACACGGGGGGGGGCGAGCAGTACGTC. The V call is TRBV6-6, the J call TRBJ2-7; 8 nucleotides agree with TRBD2. The CDR3 has 13 residues. CDR1 is MNHNY and CDR2 is SVGAGI in the germline V gene (reference sequence). Unmatched junction bases numbered 3, after V lost 2 bases and J lost 6 bases.

The V gene is TRBV5-6, the J gene TRBJ2-3; D not certain. Germline V gene data show CDR1 as SGHDT and CDR2 as YYEEEE. The CDR3 is 13 amino acids. The germline V and J ends were trimmed by 3 bases and 4 bases, with 9 bases remaining between them. The CDR3 DNA reads TGTGCCAGCAGCTCCAACACAGCAGATACGCAGTATTTT. Translated: CASSSNTADTQYF.

The chain employs TRBV3-1 (or the pseudogene TRBV3-2) and TRBJ1-2; D ambiguous. The V end lost 0 bases, the J end lost 8 bases, and 13 bases lay between the germline ends. CDR3 length: 14 residues. Germline V CDR1 and CDR2: LGHDT, YNNKEL (reference sequence). This chain's CDR3 is CASSQDVTLGGYTF. Written as DNA, the CDR3 is TGTGCCAGCAGCCAAGATGTGACCCTCGGGGGCTACACCTTC.

This chain connects TRBV27 to TRBJ1-6, with D possibly TRBD1 on 6 matching bases. This CDR3 contains 17 residues. CDR1 and CDR2 from the germline V gene are MNHEY and SMNVEV (reference sequence). The V end was cut by 3 bases, the J end by 0 bases, with 12 bases between. CDR3 coding DNA: TGTGCCAGCAGTTTGGACAGACCTAGCTCCTATAATTCACCCCTCCACTTT. This gives the protein CASSLDRPSSYNSPLHF.

This chain uses TRBV27 with TRBJ2-7; possible D gene TRBD1, 6 bases. V was pared by 2 bases and J by 4 bases, with 12 bases between. The CDR3 runs 14 residues. Germline CDR1 reads MNHEY; CDR2 reads SMNVEV (reference sequence). CDR3 bases: TGTGCCAGCAGTTTACGGACCAGGGGTTACGAGCAGTACTTC. This gives the protein CASSLRTRGYEQYF.

The chain joins TRBV6-1 to TRBJ1-6, with 9 bases lining up with TRBD1. The CDR3 is 18 amino acids. J gave up 5 bases and V 2 bases, and 10 bases lay outside the gene matches. Germline assignment: CDR1 MNHNS and CDR2 SASEGT. CDR3 DNA sequence: TGTGCCAGCAGTGAACTTTTGGGGACAGGGTGGAATAATTCACCCCTCCACTTT. Translating it yields CASSELLGTGWNNSPLHF.